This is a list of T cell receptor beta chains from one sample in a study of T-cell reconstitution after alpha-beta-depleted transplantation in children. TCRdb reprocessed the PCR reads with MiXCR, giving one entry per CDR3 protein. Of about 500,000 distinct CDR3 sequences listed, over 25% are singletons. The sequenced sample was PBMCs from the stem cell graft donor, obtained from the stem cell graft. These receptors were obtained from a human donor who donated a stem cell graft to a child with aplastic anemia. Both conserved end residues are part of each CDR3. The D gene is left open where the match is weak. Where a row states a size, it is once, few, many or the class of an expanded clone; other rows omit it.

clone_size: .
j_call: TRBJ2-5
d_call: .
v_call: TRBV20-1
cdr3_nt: TGCAGTGCCGACGGTTATTTAGACTTCCAAGAGACCCAGTACTTC
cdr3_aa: CSADGYLDFQETQYF

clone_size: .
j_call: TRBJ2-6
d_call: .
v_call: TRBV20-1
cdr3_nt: TGCAGTGCCCCGACACAACTCAGGCCTGGGGCCAACGTCCTGACTTTC
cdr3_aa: CSAPTQLRPGANVLTF

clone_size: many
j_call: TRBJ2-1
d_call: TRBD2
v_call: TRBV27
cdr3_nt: TGTGCCAGCAGTTCCTCGACTAGCGGGAATCTTCATGAGCAGTTCTTC
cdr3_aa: CASSSSTSGNLHEQFF

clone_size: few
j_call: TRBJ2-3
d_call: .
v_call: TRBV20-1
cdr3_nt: TGCAGTGCTAGAGATCGACAGGGCACAGATACGCAGTATTTT
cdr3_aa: CSARDRQGTDTQYF

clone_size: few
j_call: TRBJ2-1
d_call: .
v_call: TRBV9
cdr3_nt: TGTGCCAGCAGCCCCCCCTCGTCCGAGCAGTTCTTC
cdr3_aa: CASSPPSSEQFF

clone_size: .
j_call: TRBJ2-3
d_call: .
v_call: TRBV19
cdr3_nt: TGTGCCAGTAGTCCACAATGGGGGAGTTTTACAGATACGCAGTATTTT
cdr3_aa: CASSPQWGSFTDTQYF

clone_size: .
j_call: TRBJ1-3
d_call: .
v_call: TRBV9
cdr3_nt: TGTGCCAGCAGCGTAGCGGGCCGCCTCTCTGGAAACACCATATATTTT
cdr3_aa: CASSVAGRLSGNTIYF

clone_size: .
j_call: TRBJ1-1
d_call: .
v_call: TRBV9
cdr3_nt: TGTGCCAGCAGCGTAGGGCAGGGGAAGTCTGAAGCTTTCTTT
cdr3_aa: CASSVGQGKSEAFF

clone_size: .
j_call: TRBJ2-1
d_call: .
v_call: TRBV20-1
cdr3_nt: TGCAGTGCCGGAGTGGGCGGGTCGCGGAACAATGAGCAGTTCTTC
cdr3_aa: CSAGVGGSRNNEQFF

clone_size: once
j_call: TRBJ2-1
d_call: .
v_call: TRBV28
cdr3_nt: TGTGCCAGCAGTTTATACCCGGGCCAATACAATGAGCAGTTCTTC
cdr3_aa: CASSLYPGQYNEQFF

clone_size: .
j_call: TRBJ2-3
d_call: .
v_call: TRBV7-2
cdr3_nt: TGTGCCAGCAGCTCACGGGACTGGAGGAATACGCAGTATTTT
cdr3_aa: CASSSRDWRNTQYF

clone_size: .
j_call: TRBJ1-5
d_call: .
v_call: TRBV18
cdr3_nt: TGTGCCAGCTCACCCGGTTCCTGGGGGAGTAACAATCAGCCCCAGCATTTT
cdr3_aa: CASSPGSWGSNNQPQHF

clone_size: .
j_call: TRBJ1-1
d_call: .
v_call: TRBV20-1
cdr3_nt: TGCAGTGCTAGAGAAAGAAACATTGCCTGGTATCGAGCTTTCTTT
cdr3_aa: CSARERNIAWYRAFF

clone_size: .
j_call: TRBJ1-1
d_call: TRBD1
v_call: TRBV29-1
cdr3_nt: TGCAGCGTCCCGGACAGGGGGGGGGTGAACACTGAAGCTTTCTTT
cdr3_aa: CSVPDRGGVNTEAFF

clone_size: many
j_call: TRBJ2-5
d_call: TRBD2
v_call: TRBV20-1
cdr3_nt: TGCAGTGCTAGGAATAGCGGGAGTTTCGGTGAGACCCAGTACTTC
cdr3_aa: CSARNSGSFGETQYF

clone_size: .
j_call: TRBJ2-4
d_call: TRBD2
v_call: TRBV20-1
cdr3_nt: TGCAGTGCTAGAGATCGGCTAGCGGGAGCCAAAAACATTCAGTACTTC
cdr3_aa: CSARDRLAGAKNIQYF

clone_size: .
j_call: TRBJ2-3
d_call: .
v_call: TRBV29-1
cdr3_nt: TGCAGCATAAGGCCAGCGAAGACCACAGATACGCAGTATTTT
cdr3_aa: CSIRPAKTTDTQYF

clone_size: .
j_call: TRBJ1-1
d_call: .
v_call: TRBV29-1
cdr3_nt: TGCAGCGTTAGGAGGGGAGACAAGAACACTGAAGCTTTCTTT
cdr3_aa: CSVRRGDKNTEAFF

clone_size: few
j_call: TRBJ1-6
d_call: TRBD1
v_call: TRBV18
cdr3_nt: TGTGCCAGCTCACTACAGGGGAGAGAGAATTCACCCCTCCACTTT
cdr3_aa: CASSLQGRENSPLHF

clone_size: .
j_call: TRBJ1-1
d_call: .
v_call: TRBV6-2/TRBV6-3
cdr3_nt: TGTGCCAGCACCGGGCGCAGGATTAACACTGAAGCTTTCTTT
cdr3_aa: CASTGRRINTEAFF

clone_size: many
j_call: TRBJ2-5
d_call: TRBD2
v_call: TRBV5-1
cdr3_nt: TGCGCCAGCAGCCTCGGGACTAGCGGAGAGACCCAGTACTTC
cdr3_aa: CASSLGTSGETQYF

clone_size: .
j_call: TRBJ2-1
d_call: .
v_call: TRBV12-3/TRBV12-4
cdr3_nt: TGTGCCAGCAGCATAGGATTGGGCAGCAATGAGCAGTTCTTC
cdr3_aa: CASSIGLGSNEQFF

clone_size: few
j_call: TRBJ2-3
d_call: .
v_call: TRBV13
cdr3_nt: TGTGCCAGCAGCTCCCATACGCAGTATTTT
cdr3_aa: CASSSHTQYF

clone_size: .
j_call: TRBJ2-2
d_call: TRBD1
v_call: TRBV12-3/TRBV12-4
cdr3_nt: TGTGCCAGCAGTTTGTGGGGACAGTCAGACGGGGAGCTGTTTTTT
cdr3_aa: CASSLWGQSDGELFF

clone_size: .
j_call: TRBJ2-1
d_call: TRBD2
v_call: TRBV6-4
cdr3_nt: TGTGCCAGCAGTGACTCCTCTCCGGGAGGGGCCCTCTGGAATGAGCAGTTCTTC
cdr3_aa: CASSDSSPGGALWNEQFF

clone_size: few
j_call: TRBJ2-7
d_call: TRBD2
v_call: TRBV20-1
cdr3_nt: TGCAGTTCTAGCGGGGCTAACTACGAGCAGTACTTC
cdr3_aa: CSSSGANYEQYF

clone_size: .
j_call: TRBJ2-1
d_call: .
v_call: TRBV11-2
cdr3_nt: TGTGCCAGCAGCTTAGACGAGTCGAGCTCCTACAATGAGCAGTTCTTC
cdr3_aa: CASSLDESSSYNEQFF

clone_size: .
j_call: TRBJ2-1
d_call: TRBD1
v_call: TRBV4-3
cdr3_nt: TGCGCCAGCAGCCCGGGACAGGGAGGATTTTCCTACAATGAGCAGTTCTTC
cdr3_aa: CASSPGQGGFSYNEQFF

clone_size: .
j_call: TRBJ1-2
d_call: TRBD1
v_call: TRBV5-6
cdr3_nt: TGTGCCAGCAGCTCGCTACAGGGGGAGGGCTACACCTTC
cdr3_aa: CASSSLQGEGYTF

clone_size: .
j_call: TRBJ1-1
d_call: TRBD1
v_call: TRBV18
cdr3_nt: TGTGCCAGCTCACCGCGGACAGGGGCGTCTTTCATGAACACTGAAGCTTTCTTT
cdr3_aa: CASSPRTGASFMNTEAFF

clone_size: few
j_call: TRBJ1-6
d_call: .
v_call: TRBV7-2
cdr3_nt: TGTGCCAGCAGCTTAGTATTTCGGCAATTGAATTCACCCCTCCACTTT
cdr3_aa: CASSLVFRQLNSPLHF

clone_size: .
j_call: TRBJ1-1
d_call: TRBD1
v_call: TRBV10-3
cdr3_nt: TGTGCCATCAGTGAGCCTGGACAGGGAAGGAAAACTGAAGCTTTCTTT
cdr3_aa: CAISEPGQGRKTEAFF

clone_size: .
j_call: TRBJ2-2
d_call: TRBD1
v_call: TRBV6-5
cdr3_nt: TGTGCCAGCAGTTACTCGCGGCAGGGGGCGTACACCGGGGAGCTGTTTTTT
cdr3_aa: CASSYSRQGAYTGELFF

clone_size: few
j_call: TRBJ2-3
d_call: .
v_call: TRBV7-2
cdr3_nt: TGTGCCAGCAGCTTAGGGGGGCCCACAGATACGCAGTATTTT
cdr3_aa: CASSLGGPTDTQYF

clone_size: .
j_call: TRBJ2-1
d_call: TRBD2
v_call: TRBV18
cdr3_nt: TGTGCCAGCTCACCCCTAGCGGGCCCCGACAATGAGCAGTTCTTC
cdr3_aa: CASSPLAGPDNEQFF

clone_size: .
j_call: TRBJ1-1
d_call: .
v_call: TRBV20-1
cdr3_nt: TGCAGTGCTAGACAGGGGTATGACACTGAAGCTTTCTTT
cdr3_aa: CSARQGYDTEAFF

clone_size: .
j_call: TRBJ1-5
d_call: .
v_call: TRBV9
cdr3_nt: TGTGCCAGCAGCGCGGAACAGGGAGATAGCAATCAGCCCCAGCATTTT
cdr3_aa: CASSAEQGDSNQPQHF

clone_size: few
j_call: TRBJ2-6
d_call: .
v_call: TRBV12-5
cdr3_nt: TGTGCTAGTGGTTTGGTAACCGGGGCTGGGGCCAACGTCCTGACTTTC
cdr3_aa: CASGLVTGAGANVLTF

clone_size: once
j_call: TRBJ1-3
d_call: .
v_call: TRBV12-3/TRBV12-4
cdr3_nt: TGTGCCAGCAGTAGAACAGAAGAAGGAGGAAACACCATAAATTTT
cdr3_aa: CASSRTEEGGNTINF

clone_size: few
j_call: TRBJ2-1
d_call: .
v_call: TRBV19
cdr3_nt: TGTGCCAGTAGTATAGTCCCGCCTAGCTACAATGAGCAGTTCTTC
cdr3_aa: CASSIVPPSYNEQFF

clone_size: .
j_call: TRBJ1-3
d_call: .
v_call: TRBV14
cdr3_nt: TGTGCCAGCAGACTCCGGGGAAACACCATATATTTT
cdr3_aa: CASRLRGNTIYF

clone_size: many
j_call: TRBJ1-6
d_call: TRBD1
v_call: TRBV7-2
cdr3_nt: TGTGCCAGCAGCACAGGGGTATCACCCCTCCACTTT
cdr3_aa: CASSTGVSPLHF

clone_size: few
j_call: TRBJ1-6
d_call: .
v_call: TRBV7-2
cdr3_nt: TGTGCCAGCAGCTTTCCAGGTAGGGGTGAGCGTTCACCCCTCCACTTT
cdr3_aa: CASSFPGRGERSPLHF

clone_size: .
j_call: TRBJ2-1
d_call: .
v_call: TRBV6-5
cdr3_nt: TGTGCCAGCAGTTCCAGGGAAAGCTCCTACAATGAGCAGTTCTTC
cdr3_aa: CASSSRESSYNEQFF

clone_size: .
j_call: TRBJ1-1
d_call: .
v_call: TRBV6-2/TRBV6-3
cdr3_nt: TGTGCCAGCAACGGAGGCGGGTCAGGGAGTTTCGCTACTGAAGCTTTCTTT
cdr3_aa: CASNGGGSGSFATEAFF

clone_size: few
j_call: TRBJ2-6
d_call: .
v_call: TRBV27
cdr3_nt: TGTGCCAGCACCCTCATGGGGGGTTTGGCTGGGGCCAACGTCCTGACTTTC
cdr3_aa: CASTLMGGLAGANVLTF

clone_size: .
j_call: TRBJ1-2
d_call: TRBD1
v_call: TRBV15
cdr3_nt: TGTGCCACCAGCAGTAGGGACAGGTTCTATGGCTACACCTTC
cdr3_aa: CATSSRDRFYGYTF